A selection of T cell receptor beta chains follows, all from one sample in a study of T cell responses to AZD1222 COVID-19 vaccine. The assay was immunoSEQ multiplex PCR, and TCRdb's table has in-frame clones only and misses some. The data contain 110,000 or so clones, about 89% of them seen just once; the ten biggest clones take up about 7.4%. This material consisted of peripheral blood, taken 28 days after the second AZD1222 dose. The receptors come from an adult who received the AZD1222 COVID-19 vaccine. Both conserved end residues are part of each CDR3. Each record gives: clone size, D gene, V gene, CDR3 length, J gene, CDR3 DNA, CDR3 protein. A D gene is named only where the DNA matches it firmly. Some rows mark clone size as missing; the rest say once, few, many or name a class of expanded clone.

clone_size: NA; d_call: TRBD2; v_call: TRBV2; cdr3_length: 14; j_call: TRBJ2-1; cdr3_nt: TGTGCCAGCAGGGCTAGCGGGGGGGCAGATGAGCAGTTCTTC; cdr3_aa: CASRASGGADEQFF
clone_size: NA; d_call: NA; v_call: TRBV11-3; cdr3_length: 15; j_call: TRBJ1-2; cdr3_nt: TGTGCCAGCAGCTTAGAGGACAGAGCTAACTATGGCTACACCTTC; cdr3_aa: CASSLEDRANYGYTF
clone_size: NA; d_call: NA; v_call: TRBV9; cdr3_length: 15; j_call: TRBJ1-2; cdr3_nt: TGTGCCAGCACCGCCCCCCCGGGGCAGATCTATGGCTACACCTTC; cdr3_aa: CASTAPPGQIYGYTF
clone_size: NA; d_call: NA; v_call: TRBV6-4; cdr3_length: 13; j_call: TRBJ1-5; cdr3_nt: TGTGCCAGCAGTGAAGGGGCTGGTCAGCCCCAGCATTTT; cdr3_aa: CASSEGAGQPQHF
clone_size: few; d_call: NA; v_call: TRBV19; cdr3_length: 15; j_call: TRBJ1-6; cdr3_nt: TGTGCCAGTAGTCCCGGACCCTATCCCAATTCACCCCTCCACTTT; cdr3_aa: CASSPGPYPNSPLHF
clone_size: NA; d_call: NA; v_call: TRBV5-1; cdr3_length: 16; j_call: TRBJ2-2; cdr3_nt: TGCGCCAGCAGTTACAGGGAGGAGTCGAACACCGGGGAGCTGTTTTTT; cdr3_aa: CASSYREESNTGELFF
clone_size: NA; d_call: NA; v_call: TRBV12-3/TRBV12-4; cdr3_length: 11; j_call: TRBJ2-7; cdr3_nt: TGTGCCAGTAGCAGAGCCTACGAGCAGTACTTC; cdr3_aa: CASSRAYEQYF
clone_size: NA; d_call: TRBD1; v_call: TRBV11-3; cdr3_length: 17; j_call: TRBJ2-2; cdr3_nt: TGTGCCAGCAGGACCCGCTTCGGACAGGGTCTGTCCGGGGAGCTGTTTTTT; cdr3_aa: CASRTRFGQGLSGELFF
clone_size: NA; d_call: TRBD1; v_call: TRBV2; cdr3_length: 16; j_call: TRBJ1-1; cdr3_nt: TGTGCCAGCAGCCTTGGGACAGGGGGCACGAACACTGAAGCTTTCTTT; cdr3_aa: CASSLGTGGTNTEAFF
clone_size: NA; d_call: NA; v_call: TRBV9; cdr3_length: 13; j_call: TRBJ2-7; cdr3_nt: TGTGCCAGCAGCCCCTGGGGATCTGGCGAGCAGTACTTC; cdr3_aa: CASSPWGSGEQYF
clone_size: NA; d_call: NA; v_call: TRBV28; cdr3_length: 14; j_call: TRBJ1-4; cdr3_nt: TGTGCCAGCGGACTTCCGGGGATAGATGAAAAACTGTTTTTT; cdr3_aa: CASGLPGIDEKLFF
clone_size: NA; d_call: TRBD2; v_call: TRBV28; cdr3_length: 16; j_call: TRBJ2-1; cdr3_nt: TGTGCCAGCAGTTCCCCGTGGCGGGGGGGCTACAATGAGCAGTTCTTC; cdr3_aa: CASSSPWRGGYNEQFF
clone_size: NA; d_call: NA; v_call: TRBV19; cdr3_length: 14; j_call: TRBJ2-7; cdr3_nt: TGTGCCAGTAGTATTCGGATCTACTCCTACGAGCAGTACTTC; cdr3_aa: CASSIRIYSYEQYF
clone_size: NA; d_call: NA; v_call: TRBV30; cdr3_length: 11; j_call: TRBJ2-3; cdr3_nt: TGTGCCTGGAGTGTCGGAGATACGCAGTATTTT; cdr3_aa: CAWSVGDTQYF
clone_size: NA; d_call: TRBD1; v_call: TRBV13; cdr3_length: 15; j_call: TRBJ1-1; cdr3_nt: TGTGCCAGCAGCTTAATGGACAGGGGAGGCACTGAAGCTTTCTTT; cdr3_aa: CASSLMDRGGTEAFF
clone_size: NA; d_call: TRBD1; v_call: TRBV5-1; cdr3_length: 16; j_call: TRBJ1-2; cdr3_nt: TGCGCCAGCAGCCCCTTTACAGGGGGCCCGAACTATGGCTACACCTTC; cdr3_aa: CASSPFTGGPNYGYTF
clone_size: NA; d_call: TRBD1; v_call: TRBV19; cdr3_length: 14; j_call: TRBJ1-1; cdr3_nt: TGTGCCAGTACCCGGACAGGGGGGAGGACTGAAGCTTTCTTT; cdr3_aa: CASTRTGGRTEAFF
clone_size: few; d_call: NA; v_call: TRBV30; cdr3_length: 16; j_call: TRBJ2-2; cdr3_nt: TGTGCCTGGAGTGGGGGGATCCCCTCACGGGCCGGGGAGCTGTTTTTT; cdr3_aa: CAWSGGIPSRAGELFF
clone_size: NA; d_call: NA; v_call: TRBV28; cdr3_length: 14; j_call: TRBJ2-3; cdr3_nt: TGTGCCAGCAGTTTAACAGGGAGCACAGATACGCAGTATTTT; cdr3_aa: CASSLTGSTDTQYF
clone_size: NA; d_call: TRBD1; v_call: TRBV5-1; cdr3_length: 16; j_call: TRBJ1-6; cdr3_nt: TGCGCCAGCAGCACTAACAGGGGTTCCTATAATTCACCCCTCCACTTT; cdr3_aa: CASSTNRGSYNSPLHF
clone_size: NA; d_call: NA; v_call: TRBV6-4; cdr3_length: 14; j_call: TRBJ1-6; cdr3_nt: TGTGCCAGCAGTCCCAGGGCTTCCAATTCACCCCTCCACTTT; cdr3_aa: CASSPRASNSPLHF
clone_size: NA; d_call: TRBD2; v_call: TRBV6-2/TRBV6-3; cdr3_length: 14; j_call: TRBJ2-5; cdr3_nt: TGTGCCAGCAGTTACTGGACTAGTGGAGAGACCCAGTACTTC; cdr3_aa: CASSYWTSGETQYF
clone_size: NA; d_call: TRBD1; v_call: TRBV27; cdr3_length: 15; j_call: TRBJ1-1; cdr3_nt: TGTGCCAGCAGCGCCTATACAGGGGGGGACACTGAAGCTTTCTTT; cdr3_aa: CASSAYTGGDTEAFF
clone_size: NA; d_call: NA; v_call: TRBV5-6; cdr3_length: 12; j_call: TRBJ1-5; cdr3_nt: TGTGCCAGCAGCTTAGACCCCCAGCCCCAGCATTTT; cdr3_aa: CASSLDPQPQHF
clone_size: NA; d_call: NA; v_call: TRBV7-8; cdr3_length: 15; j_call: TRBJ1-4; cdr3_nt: TGTGCCAGCAGCTTAGGTACAGGGACGAATGAAAAACTGTTTTTT; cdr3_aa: CASSLGTGTNEKLFF
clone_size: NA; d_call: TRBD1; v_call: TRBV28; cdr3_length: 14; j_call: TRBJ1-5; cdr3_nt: TGTGCCAGCAGCCGGACAGGGGTGGTTCAGCCCCAGCATTTT; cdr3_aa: CASSRTGVVQPQHF
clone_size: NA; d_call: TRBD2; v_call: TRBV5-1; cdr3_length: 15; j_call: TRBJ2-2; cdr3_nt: TGCGCCAGCAGCTTGCAACTAGCGGCTACCGGGGAGCTGTTTTTT; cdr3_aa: CASSLQLAATGELFF
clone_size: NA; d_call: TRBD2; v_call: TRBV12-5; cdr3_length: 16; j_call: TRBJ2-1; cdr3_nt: TGTGCTAGTGGTTTGGTACTGTCGGGGGGGGCCCATGAGCAGTTCTTC; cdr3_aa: CASGLVLSGGAHEQFF
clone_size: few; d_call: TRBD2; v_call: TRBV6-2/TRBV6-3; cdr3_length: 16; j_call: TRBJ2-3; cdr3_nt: TGTGCCAGCAGTAGGGGACTAGCGGGAGACACAGATACGCAGTATTTT; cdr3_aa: CASSRGLAGDTDTQYF
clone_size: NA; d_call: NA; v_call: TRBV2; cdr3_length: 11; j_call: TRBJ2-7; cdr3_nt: TGTGCCAGTCAGGGCTTGTACGAGCAGTACTTC; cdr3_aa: CASQGLYEQYF
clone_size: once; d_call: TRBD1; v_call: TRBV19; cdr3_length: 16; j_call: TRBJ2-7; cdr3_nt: TGTGCCAGTAGTATAGATTGGGGGACAGGTTCCTACGAGCAGTACTTC; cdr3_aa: CASSIDWGTGSYEQYF
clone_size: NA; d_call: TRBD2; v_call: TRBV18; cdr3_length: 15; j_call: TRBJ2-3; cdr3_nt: TGTGCCAGCTCGCTAGCGGGAGCTAGCACAGATACGCAGTATTTT; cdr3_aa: CASSLAGASTDTQYF
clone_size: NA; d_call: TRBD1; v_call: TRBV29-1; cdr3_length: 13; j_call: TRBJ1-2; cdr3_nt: TGCAGCGTAAGGACAGGGGTTATCTATGGCTACACCTTC; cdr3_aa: CSVRTGVIYGYTF
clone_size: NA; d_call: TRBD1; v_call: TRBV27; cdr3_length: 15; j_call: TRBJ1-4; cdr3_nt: TGTGCCAGCAGTCCCCCGGGACAGGGCTCTGAAAAACTGTTTTTT; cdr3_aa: CASSPPGQGSEKLFF
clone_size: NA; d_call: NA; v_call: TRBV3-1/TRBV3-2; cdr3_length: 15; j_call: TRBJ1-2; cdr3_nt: TGTGCCAGCAGCCAAGATAATCCGTTAGCTTATGGCTACACCTTC; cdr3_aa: CASSQDNPLAYGYTF
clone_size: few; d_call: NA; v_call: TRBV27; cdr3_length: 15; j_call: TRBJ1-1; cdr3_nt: TGTGCCAGCAGTCCCACCGTCTCCATGAACACTGAAGCTTTCTTT; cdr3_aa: CASSPTVSMNTEAFF
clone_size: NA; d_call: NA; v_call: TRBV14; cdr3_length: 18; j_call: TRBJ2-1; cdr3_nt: TGTGCCAGCAGCCATGTAAGATCCGGGACATATTCCTACAATGAGCAGTTCTTC; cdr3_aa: CASSHVRSGTYSYNEQFF
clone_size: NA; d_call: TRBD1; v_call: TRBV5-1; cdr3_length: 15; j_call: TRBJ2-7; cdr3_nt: TGCGCCAGCAGCTTACAACCTGACAGGGGGCGTAAGGAGTACTTC; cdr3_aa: CASSLQPDRGRKEYF
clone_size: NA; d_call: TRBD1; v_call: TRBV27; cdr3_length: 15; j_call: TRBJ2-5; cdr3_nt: TGTGCCAGCAGTTTATTGCTCGGACAGGGGGCGCGAGAGTACTTC; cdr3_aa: CASSLLLGQGAREYF
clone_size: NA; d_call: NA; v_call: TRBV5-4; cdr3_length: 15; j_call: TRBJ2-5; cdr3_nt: TGTGCCAGCAGCCCCCTTGGGGAGGTTGGAGAGACCCAGTACTTC; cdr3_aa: CASSPLGEVGETQYF
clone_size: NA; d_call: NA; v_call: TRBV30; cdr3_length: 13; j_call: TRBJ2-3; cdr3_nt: TGTGCCTGGAAGTATGGACATACAGATACGCAGTATTTT; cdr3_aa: CAWKYGHTDTQYF
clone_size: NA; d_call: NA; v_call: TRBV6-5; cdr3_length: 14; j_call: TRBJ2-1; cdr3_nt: TGTGCCAGCAGTTACAATCGGGGTCTCGGTGAGCAGTTCTTC; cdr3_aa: CASSYNRGLGEQFF